This entry features one T cell receptor beta chain sequence. Its cognate antigen is unknown. The sample is drawn from a study of CD8 T cells in Susac syndrome. Study-level findings and limits: It was in TEMRA cells and active patients that Susac CD8+ clonal expansion peaked. Total CD8+ and CD8+ TEMRA repertoires contained fewer than 20 and five Susac-specific public clones, respectively.

RNA, at about 0.45 to 1 ug, was reverse transcribed with random hexamers. TCRdb re-called the immunoSEQ multiplex PCR reads with MiXCR, one entry per CDR3 protein. Among about 76,000 distinct CDR3 sequences listed, over 85% were seen once. The sequencing input was CD8+ T cells from PBMCs. This TCR came from a human donor with Susac syndrome.

CDR3 coding DNA: TGTGCCAGCAGGGATCGACAGGCCAACTCCTACGAGCAGTACTTC. Its protein product is CASRDRQANSYEQYF. This rearrangement joins TRBV3-1 to TRBJ2-7; a possible D gene is TRBD1 (6 bases). The germline gives CDR1 LGHDT, CDR2 YNNKEL (reference sequence). This CDR3 region has 15 residues. V gave up 6 bases and J gave up 0 bases, with 15 bases separating them.